Below are 19 T cell receptor beta chains sequenced from a single sample in a study of cytomegalovirus exposure and HLA in healthy donors. Primers for the PCR totalled 60 Vbeta and 13 Jbeta. Libraries were prepared by immunoSEQ multiplex PCR; TCRdb keeps only in-frame clonotypes and omits some of them. The sample has over 150,000 clones, roughly 80% seen once; the top ten hold about 4.4%. The sequencing sample was made of PBMCs. These receptor sequences come from a man aged 35-49 years in good health and CMV-seronegative.

This chain links TRBV5-1 with TRBJ1-1; the D gene is possibly TRBD1 (6 bases). CDR3 length: 13 residues. Germline loops: CDR1 SGHRS, CDR2 YFSETQ. Trimming took off 7 bases at V and 3 bases at J, with 13 bases between the two ends. DNA for the CDR3: TGCGCCAGCCGCGAACCAGGGGACACTGAAGCTTTCTTT. It yields the protein CASREPGDTEAFF.

This chain's CDR3 is CASSLGQSFGGELFF. CDR3 nucleotides: TGTGCCAGCAGCTTAGGACAGAGCTTCGGCGGGGAGCTGTTTTTT. This sequence joins TRBV5-8 and TRBJ2-2; possible D gene TRBD1, 6 bases. Germline lookup yields CDR1 SGHTS and CDR2 YDEGEE. V was shortened by 2 bases and J by 7 bases, with 15 bases between the two germline ends. The CDR3 covers 15 residues.

This clone was detected once. The genes are TRBV5-4 and TRBJ2-7; 16 nucleotides align to TRBD2. The V segment lost 5 bases and the J segment 7 bases; nucleotides outside the gene matches: 9. The CDR3 contains 16 residues. Germline V gene data show CDR1 as SGHNT and CDR2 as YYREEE (reference sequence). CDR3 in amino acids: CASRLGTSGGAGEQYF. In DNA, the CDR3 is TGTGCCAGCAGGCTCGGGACTAGCGGGGGGGCCGGTGAGCAGTACTTC.

The chain couples TRBV7-2 to TRBJ2-3, with 10 bases matching TRBD2. Germline assignment: CDR1 SGHTA and CDR2 FQGNSA. This CDR3 region has 17 residues. The V and J ends lost 0 bases and 7 bases, in that order; junction bases with no gene match: 10. The CDR3, as DNA: TGTGCCAGCAGCTTAGCGTCGGCTAGCGGGGGAACATATACGCAGTATTTT. The encoded protein is CASSLASASGGTYTQYF.

The chain carries TRBV7-6 and TRBJ1-6; D is possibly TRBD1 (5 bases). Looked up from germline, CDR1 is SGHVS and CDR2 is FNYEAQ. V was trimmed by 7 bases and J by 9 bases, leaving 16 bases between them. This CDR3 is built from 14 residues. CDR3: CASTGQGEISPLHF. Here the CDR3 DNA reads TGTGCCAGCACCGGACAAGGCGAGATTTCACCCCTCCACTTT.

The rearrangement links TRBV5-4 to TRBJ2-7; 16 bases align to TRBD2. This CDR3 spans 19 amino acids. Trimming took 4 bases from V and 0 from J; bases not matched to a gene: 10. Germline lookup yields CDR1 SGHNT and CDR2 YYREEE (reference sequence). The CDR3 sequence: CASSNPGTSGGAFSYEQYF. In nucleotides, the CDR3 is TGTGCCAGCAGCAACCCCGGGACTAGCGGGGGGGCCTTCTCCTACGAGCAGTACTTC.

The V and J genes are TRBV6-5 and TRBJ2-7; 8 nucleotides match TRBD1. Trimming took 6 bases from V and 5 from J; bases not matched to a gene: 9. The CDR3 has 14 amino acids. CDR1 MNHEY and CDR2 SVGAGI come from the germline V gene. CDR3 DNA: TGTGCCAGCAGGGGGCTCGACAGGGGCCACGAGCAGTACTTC. Its protein product is CASRGLDRGHEQYF.

The V gene is TRBV7-8, the J gene TRBJ2-5; maybe TRBD1 (5 bases). V was cut by 4 bases and J by 2 bases, with 5 bases left in between. This CDR3 is built from 12 residues. Germline CDR1 SGHVS, CDR2 FQNEAQ. CDR3 protein: CASSSGQETQYF. Written as DNA, the CDR3 is TGTGCCAGCAGCTCAGGGCAAGAGACCCAGTACTTC.

This clone was seen a single time. The chain has TRBV5-1 and TRBJ2-6, with D possibly matching TRBD1 (5 bases). Trimming shortened V by 5 bases and J by 2 bases, and 11 bases separated the two germline ends. Per germline, CDR1 SGHRS and CDR2 YFSETQ. The CDR3 covers 15 residues. The CDR3 DNA follows: TGCGCCAGCAGTTTCGACAGAACTGGGGCCAACGTCCTGACTTTC. This gives the protein CASSFDRTGANVLTF.

The CDR3 sequence is CASSLLGQGGGNTIYF. The CDR3 DNA reads as TGTGCCAGCAGCTTACTCGGGCAGGGGGGTGGAAACACCATATATTTT. The chain has TRBV7-9 and TRBJ1-3, with 7 bases that match TRBD1. The ends lost 2 bases at V and 3 bases at J; junction bases unmatched: 7. This CDR3 contains 16 residues. Germline-derived CDR1 and CDR2 are SEHNR and FQNEAQ (reference sequence).

In this sample, this clone turned up a few times. The chain is built from TRBV5-1 and TRBJ2-3, with 10 bases lining up with TRBD2. The germline CDR1 and CDR2 sequences are SGHRS and YFSETQ. CDR3 length: 16 amino acids. With V trimmed by 4 bases and J by 1 base, 6 bases remained unmatched. The CDR3 is CASSLQGTSGTDTQYF. In DNA, the CDR3 is TGCGCCAGCAGCCTGCAGGGGACTAGCGGCACAGATACGCAGTATTTT.

The V and J genes are TRBV5-6 and TRBJ1-6; 9 bases align to TRBD1. CDR1 and CDR2 (germline): SGHDT, YYEEEE. V shed 0 bases and J 6 bases; nucleotides not matched to a gene: 4. CDR3 length equals 16 residues. The CDR3 sequence is CASSLGTGEFNSPLHF. The CDR3 DNA sequence: TGTGCCAGCAGCTTGGGGACAGGGGAGTTTAATTCACCCCTCCACTTT.

The chain employs TRBV6-6 and TRBJ2-7; D remains ambiguous. Germline CDR1 reads MNHNY; CDR2 reads SVGAGI (reference sequence). There are 14 residues in the CDR3. V was clipped by 0 bases and J by 1 base, with 7 bases between them. The DNA of the CDR3 is TGTGCCAGCAGTTACTCGCCGAGATCCTACGAGCAGTACTTC. This sequence encodes CASSYSPRSYEQYF.

The chain combines TRBV14 with TRBJ2-2; tentative D call: TRBD2 (7 bases). V gave up 4 bases and J gave up 7 bases, with 22 bases separating them. The V gene's germline CDR1 is SGHDN and CDR2 FVKESK. The CDR3 extends over 17 amino acids. CDR3 sequence reads: CASSPLGGTWVFGELFF. The CDR3 DNA is TGTGCCAGCAGCCCCCTCGGGGGGACATGGGTTTTCGGGGAGCTGTTTTTT.

The CDR3 region is CASSPRGGSDSGELFF. CDR3 in DNA: TGTGCCAGCAGCCCCCGTGGGGGCAGTGATTCCGGGGAGCTGTTTTTT. The V call is TRBV7-3, the J call TRBJ2-2; perhaps TRBD1 as D (6 bases). CDR1 is SGHTA and CDR2 is FQGTGA in the germline V gene. This CDR3 is built from 16 residues. V was trimmed by 5 bases and J by 6 bases, leaving 19 bases between them.

V is TRBV28 and J is TRBJ1-2; tentatively, D is TRBD1 (5 bases). Trimming removed 6 bases at V and 3 bases at J, with 8 bases between. CDR3 length: 12 amino acids. Germline V CDR1 and CDR2: MDHEN, SYDVKM. CDR3 sequence reads: CASRIGDYGYTF. The CDR3, as DNA: TGTGCCAGCAGAATAGGGGACTATGGCTACACCTTC.

This sequence joins TRBV5-1 and TRBJ2-6; possibly TRBD2 for D (5 bases). The germline V gene has CDR1 SGHRS and CDR2 YFSETQ. CDR3 size: 15 residues. Trimming pared 0 bases from V and 2 bases from J, leaving 6 bases between. The CDR3 nucleotides read TGCGCCAGCAGCTTGGACGGGGCTGGGGCCAACGTCCTGACTTTC. Residues: CASSLDGAGANVLTF.

The genes are TRBV9 and TRBJ2-6; 10 bases line up with TRBD1. V lost 3 bases, J lost 1 base, and 7 bases stayed unmatched. Germline V CDR1 and CDR2: SGDLS, YYNGEE. The CDR3 loop spans 18 amino acids. The CDR3 sequence is CASSERRDRGSGANVLTF. DNA for the CDR3: TGTGCCAGCAGCGAGAGACGGGACAGGGGATCTGGGGCCAACGTCCTGACTTTC.

This chain uses TRBV21-1 with TRBJ1-6. TRBV21-1 is labeled a pseudogene. The length of the CDR3 is 17 residues. The DNA for the CDR3 is TGTGCCAGCAGCAAATCTACCCGCCCTAGGATCTATTCACCCCTCCACTTT. This translates into CASSKSTRPRIYSPLHF.